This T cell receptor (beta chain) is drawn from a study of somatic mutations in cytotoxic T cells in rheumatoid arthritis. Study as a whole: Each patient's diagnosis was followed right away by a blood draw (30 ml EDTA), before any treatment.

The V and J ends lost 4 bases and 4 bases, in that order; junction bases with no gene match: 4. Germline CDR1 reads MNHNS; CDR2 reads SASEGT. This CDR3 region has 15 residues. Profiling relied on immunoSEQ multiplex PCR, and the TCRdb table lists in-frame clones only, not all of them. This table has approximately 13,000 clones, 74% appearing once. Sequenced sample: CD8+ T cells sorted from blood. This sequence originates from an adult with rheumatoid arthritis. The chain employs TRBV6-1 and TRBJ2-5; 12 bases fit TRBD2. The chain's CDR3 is CASSGLAGGLETQYF. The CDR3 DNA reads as TGTGCCAGCAGTGGGCTAGCGGGGGGGCTAGAGACCCAGTACTTC.